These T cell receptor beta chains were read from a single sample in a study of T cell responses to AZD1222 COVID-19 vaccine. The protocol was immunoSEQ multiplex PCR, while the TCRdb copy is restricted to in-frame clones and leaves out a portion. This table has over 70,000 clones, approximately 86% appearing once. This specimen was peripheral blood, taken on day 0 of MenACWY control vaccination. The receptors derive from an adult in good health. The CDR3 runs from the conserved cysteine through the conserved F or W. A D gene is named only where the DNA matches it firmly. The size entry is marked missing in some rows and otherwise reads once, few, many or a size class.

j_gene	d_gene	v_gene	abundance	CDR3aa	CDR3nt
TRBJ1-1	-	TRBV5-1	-	CASSGGQGGTEAFF	TGCGCCAGCAGCGGGGGGCAGGGAGGCACTGAAGCTTTCTTT
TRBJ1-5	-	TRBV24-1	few	CATSDSVDSNQPQHF	TGTGCCACCAGTGACTCGGTCGATAGCAATCAGCCCCAGCATTTT
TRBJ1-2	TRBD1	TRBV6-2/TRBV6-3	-	CASSYYRAGGNYGYTF	TGTGCCAGCAGTTACTATCGTGCAGGGGGAAACTATGGCTACACCTTC
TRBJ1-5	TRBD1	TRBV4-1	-	CASSNDRGIQPQHF	TGCGCCAGCAGCAATGACAGGGGCATTCAGCCCCAGCATTTT
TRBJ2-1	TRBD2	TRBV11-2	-	CASSLDRELAGGKYNEQFF	TGTGCCAGCAGCTTAGATCGGGAACTAGCGGGGGGAAAGTACAATGAGCAGTTCTTC
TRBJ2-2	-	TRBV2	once	CASSGVGTGELFF	TGTGCCAGCTCCGGGGTGGGGACCGGGGAGCTGTTTTTT
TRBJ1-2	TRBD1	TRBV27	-	CASSPASRQGGGYTF	TGTGCCAGCAGTCCAGCTTCTCGACAGGGCGGCGGCTACACCTTC
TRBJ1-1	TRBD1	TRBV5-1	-	CASSSGQANTEAFF	TGCGCCAGCAGCTCCGGACAGGCGAACACTGAAGCTTTCTTT
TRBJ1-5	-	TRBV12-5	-	CASGLYRYSNQPQHF	TGTGCTAGTGGTTTGTACAGGTATAGCAATCAGCCCCAGCATTTT
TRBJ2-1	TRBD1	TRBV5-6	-	CASSLSGTGTYNEQFF	TGTGCCAGCAGCTTATCCGGGACAGGGACATACAATGAGCAGTTCTTC
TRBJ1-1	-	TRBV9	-	CASSVEAGRGTAAHEAFF	TGTGCCAGCAGCGTAGAGGCGGGGCGGGGGACCGCAGCCCATGAAGCTTTCTTT
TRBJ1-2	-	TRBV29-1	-	CSVESGSGYGYTF	TGCAGCGTTGAATCCGGGTCTGGCTATGGCTACACCTTC
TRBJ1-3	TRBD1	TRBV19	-	CASSHGQGANSGNTIYF	TGTGCCAGTAGCCATGGACAGGGGGCAAACTCTGGAAACACCATATATTTT
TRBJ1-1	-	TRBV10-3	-	CAIGAGDHTEAFF	TGTGCCATCGGTGCTGGGGACCACACTGAAGCTTTCTTT
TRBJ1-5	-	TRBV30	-	CAWSLSNQPQHF	TGTGCCTGGAGTTTAAGTAATCAGCCCCAGCATTTT
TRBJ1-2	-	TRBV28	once	CASSSSPLNYGYTF	TGTGCCAGCAGTTCGTCACCGCTTAACTATGGCTACACCTTC
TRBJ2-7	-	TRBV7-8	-	CASSLVPGAYEQYF	TGTGCCAGCAGCTTAGTACCAGGGGCCTACGAGCAGTACTTC
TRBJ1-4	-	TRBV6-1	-	CASSDDRNNEKLFF	TGTGCCAGCAGTGACGACCGAAATAATGAAAAACTGTTTTTT
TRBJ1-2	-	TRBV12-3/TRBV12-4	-	CASSSENYGYTF	TGTGCCAGCAGTTCAGAGAACTATGGCTACACCTTC
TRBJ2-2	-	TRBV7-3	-	CASRRTAERNTGELFF	TGTGCCAGCAGACGGACGGCCGAACGGAACACCGGGGAGCTGTTTTTT
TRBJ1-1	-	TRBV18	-	CASSPDRANTEAFF	TGTGCCAGCTCACCGGACAGAGCGAACACTGAAGCTTTCTTT
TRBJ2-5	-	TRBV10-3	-	CAISELGPAETQYF	TGTGCCATCAGTGAGTTGGGACCGGCAGAGACCCAGTACTTC
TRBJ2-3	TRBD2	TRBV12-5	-	CASGPTRGGRGTDTQYF	TGTGCTAGTGGACCTACCCGGGGGGGCCGAGGCACAGATACGCAGTATTTT
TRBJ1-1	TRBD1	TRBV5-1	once	CASSPQTQGAHTEAFF	TGCGCCAGCAGTCCACAAACACAGGGGGCGCACACTGAAGCTTTCTTT
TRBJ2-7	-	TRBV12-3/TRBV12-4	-	CASSFSGFEQYF	TGTGCCAGCAGTTTTTCAGGGTTCGAGCAGTACTTC
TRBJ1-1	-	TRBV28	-	CASSLRTNVNTEAFF	TGTGCCAGCAGTTTACGGACAAACGTGAACACTGAAGCTTTCTTT
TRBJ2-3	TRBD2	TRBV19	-	CASSPETSGGSDTQYF	TGTGCCAGTAGTCCAGAGACTAGCGGGGGGTCAGATACGCAGTATTTT
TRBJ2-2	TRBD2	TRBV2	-	CASTHLAGKDTGELFF	TGTGCCAGCACTCATCTAGCGGGAAAGGACACCGGGGAGCTGTTTTTT
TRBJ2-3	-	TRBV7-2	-	CASSLLGDASTDTQYF	TGTGCCAGCAGCTTATTGGGGGATGCTAGCACAGATACGCAGTATTTT
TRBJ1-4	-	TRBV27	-	CASSLFGRTNEKLFF	TGTGCCAGCAGTTTATTCGGCCGAACTAATGAAAAACTGTTTTTT
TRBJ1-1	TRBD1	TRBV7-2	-	CASSPVPGQGLNTEAFF	TGTGCCAGCAGCCCTGTCCCGGGACAGGGGTTGAACACTGAAGCTTTCTTT
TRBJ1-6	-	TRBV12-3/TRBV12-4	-	CASSSYNSPLHF	TGTGCCAGCAGCTCCTATAATTCACCCCTCCACTTT
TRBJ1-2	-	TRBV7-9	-	CASSLTTANYGYTF	TGTGCCAGCAGCTTAACCACCGCTAACTATGGCTACACCTTC
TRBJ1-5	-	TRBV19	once	CASSARDGKNQPQHF	TGTGCCAGTAGTGCCCGGGACGGTAAAAATCAGCCCCAGCATTTT
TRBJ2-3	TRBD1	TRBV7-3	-	CASSSGTATDTQYF	TGTGCCAGCAGCTCTGGGACAGCTACAGATACGCAGTATTTT
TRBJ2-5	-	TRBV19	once	CASSIASTEVETQYF	TGTGCCAGTAGTATAGCCTCGACTGAAGTAGAGACCCAGTACTTC
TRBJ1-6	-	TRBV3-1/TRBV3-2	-	CASSQDLADNSPLHF	TGTGCCAGCAGCCAAGACTTGGCAGATAATTCACCCCTCCACTTT
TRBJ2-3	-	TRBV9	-	CASNYAGSADTQYF	TGTGCCAGCAACTATGCGGGGTCGGCAGATACGCAGTATTTT
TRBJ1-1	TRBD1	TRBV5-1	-	CASSLAGQGISAEAFF	TGCGCCAGCAGCTTGGCCGGACAGGGGATCAGCGCTGAAGCTTTCTTT
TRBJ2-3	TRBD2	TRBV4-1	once	CASSQEVAGGRDTQYF	TGCGCCAGCAGCCAAGAAGTCGCGGGGGGCCGCGATACGCAGTATTTT
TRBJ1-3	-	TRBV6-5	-	CASSYSWSFSGNTIYF	TGTGCCAGCAGTTACTCATGGTCTTTCTCTGGAAACACCATATATTTT
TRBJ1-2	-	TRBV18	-	CASSIRAGDYGYTF	TGTGCCAGCTCAATACGTGCAGGAGACTATGGCTACACCTTC
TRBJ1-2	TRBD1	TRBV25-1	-	CASSDPVQGAYGYTF	TGTGCCAGCAGTGACCCGGTACAGGGGGCCTATGGCTACACCTTC
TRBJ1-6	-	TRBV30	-	CAWDGTAKLSSYNSPLHF	TGTGCCTGGGACGGGACTGCTAAATTGAGCTCCTATAATTCACCCCTCCACTTT
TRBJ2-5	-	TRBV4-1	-	CASSQETVQQETQYF	TGCGCCAGCAGCCAAGAGACAGTTCAGCAAGAGACCCAGTACTTC
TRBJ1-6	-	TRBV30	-	CAWTVTASNSPLHF	TGTGCCTGGACGGTAACAGCTAGTAATTCACCCCTCCACTTT
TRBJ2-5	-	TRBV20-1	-	CSAVLQETQYF	TGCAGTGCTGTATTACAAGAGACCCAGTACTTC
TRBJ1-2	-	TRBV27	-	CASSRGPGAIPDGYTF	TGTGCCAGCAGTCGTGGGCCAGGGGCGATCCCAGATGGCTACACCTTC
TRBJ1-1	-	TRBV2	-	CASLGLITEAFF	TGTGCCAGCCTTGGCCTTATCACTGAAGCTTTCTTT
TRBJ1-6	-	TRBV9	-	CASSQYSSSYNSPLHF	TGTGCCAGCAGCCAATACTCCAGCTCCTATAATTCACCCCTCCACTTT
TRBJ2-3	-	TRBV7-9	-	CASSLHTDTQYF	TGTGCCAGCAGCCTACACACAGATACGCAGTATTTT
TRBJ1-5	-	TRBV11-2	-	CASSLDRGYNQPQHF	TGTGCCAGCAGCTTAGATCGCGGTTACAATCAGCCCCAGCATTTT
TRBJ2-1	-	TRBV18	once	CASSPTPGINYNEQFF	TGTGCCAGCTCACCCACCCCGGGGATAAACTACAATGAGCAGTTCTTC
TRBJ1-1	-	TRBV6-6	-	CASSRLQGTEAFF	TGTGCCAGCAGCCGCCTACAGGGCACTGAAGCTTTCTTT
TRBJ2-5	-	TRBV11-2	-	CASSVDRQETQYF	TGTGCCAGCAGCGTCGACAGGCAAGAGACCCAGTACTTC